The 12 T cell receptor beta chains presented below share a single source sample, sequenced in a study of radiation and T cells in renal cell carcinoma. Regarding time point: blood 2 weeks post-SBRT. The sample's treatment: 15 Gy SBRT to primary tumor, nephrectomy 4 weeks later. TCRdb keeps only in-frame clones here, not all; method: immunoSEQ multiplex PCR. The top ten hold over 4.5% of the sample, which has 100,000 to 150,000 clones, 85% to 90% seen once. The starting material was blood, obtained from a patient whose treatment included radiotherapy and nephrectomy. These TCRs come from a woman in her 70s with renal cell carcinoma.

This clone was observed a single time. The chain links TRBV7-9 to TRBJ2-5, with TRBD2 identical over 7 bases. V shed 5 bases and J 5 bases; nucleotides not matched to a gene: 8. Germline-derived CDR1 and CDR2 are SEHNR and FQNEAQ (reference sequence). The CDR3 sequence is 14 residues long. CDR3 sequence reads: CASSPGGVGETQYF. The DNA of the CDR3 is TGTGCCAGCAGCCCTGGGGGGGTCGGCGAGACCCAGTACTTC.

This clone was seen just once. The DNA for the CDR3 is TGTGCCAGCAGCTTGGGACAGCCGAGCAATCAGCCCCAGCATTTT. This codes for CASSLGQPSNQPQHF. The chain links TRBV5-6 to TRBJ1-5; D is possibly TRBD1 (5 bases). This CDR3 spans 15 amino acids. CDR1 and CDR2 (germline): SGHDT, YYEEEE. Trimming took off 0 bases at V and 1 base at J, with 8 bases between the two ends.

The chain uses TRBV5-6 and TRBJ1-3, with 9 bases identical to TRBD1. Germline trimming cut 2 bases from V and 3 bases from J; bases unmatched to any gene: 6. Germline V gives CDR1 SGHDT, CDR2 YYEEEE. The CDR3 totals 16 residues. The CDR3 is CASSFPQGALGNTIYF. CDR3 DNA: TGTGCCAGCAGCTTTCCACAGGGGGCCCTTGGAAACACCATATATTTT.

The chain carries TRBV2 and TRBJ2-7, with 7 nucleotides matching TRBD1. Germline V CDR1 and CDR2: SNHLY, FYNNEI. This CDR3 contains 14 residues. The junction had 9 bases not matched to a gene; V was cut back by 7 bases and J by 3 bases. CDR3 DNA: TGTGCCAGCATTCCTAGGACAGGACTCTACGAGCAGTACTTC. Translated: CASIPRTGLYEQYF.

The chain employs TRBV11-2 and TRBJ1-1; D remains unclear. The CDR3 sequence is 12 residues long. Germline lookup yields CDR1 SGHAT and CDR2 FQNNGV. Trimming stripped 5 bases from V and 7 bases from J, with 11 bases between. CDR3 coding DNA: TGTGCCAGCAGCCCCCCTGGGCGTGAAGCTTTCTTT. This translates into CASSPPGREAFF.

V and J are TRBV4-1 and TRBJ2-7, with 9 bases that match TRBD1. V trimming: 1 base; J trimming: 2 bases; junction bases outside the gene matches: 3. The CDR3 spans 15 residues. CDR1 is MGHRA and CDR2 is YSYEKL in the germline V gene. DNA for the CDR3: TGCGCCAGCAGCCAAGCCGGGACAGGGCCCTACGAGCAGTACTTC. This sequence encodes CASSQAGTGPYEQYF.

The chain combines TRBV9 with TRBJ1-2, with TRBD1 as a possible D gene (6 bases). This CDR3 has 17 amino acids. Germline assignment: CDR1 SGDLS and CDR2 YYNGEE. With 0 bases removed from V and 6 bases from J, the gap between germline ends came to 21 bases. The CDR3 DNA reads TGTGCCAGCAGCGTAGGAGTCTCACGTGGCGGGGGCGATGGCTACACCTTC. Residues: CASSVGVSRGGGDGYTF. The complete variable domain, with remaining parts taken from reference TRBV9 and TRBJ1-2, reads DSGVTQTPKHLITATGQRVTLRCSPRSGDLSVYWYQQSLDQGLQFLIQYYNGEERAKGNILERFSAQQFPDLHSELNLSSLELGDSALYFCASSVGVSRGGGDGYTFGSGTRLTVV.

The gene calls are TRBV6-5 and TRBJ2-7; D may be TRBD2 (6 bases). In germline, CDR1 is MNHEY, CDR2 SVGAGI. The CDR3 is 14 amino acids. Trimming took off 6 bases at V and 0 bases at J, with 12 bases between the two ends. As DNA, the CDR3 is TGTGCCAGCAGGGGACTGTTGAGCTCCTACGAGCAGTACTTC. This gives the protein CASRGLLSSYEQYF.

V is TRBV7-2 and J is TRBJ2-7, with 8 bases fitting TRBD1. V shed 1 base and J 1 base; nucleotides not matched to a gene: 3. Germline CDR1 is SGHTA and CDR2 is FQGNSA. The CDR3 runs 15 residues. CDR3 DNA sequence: TGTGCCAGCAGCTTAGGGGACAGGTCATCCTACGAGCAGTACTTC. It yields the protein CASSLGDRSSYEQYF.

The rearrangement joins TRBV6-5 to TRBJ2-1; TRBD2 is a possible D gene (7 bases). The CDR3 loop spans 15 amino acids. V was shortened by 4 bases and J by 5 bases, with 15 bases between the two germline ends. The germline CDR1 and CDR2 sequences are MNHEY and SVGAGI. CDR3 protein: CASSSWGGGNNEQFF. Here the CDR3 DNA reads TGTGCCAGCAGTTCGTGGGGGGGCGGGAACAATGAGCAGTTCTTC.

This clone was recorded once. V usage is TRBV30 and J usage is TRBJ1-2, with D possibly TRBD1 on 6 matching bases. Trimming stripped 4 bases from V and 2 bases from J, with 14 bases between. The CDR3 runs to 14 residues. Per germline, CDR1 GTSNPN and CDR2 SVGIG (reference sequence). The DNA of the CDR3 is TGTGCCTGGACCGGGGGCTTACTAAACTATGGCTACACCTTC. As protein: CAWTGGLLNYGYTF.

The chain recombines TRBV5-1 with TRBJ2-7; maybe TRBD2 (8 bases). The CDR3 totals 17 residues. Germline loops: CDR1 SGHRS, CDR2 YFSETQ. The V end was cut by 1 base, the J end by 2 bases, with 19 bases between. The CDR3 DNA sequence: TGCGCCAGCAGCTTGAGGTCGGGGGGGACAGTCGCCTACGAGCAGTACTTC. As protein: CASSLRSGGTVAYEQYF.